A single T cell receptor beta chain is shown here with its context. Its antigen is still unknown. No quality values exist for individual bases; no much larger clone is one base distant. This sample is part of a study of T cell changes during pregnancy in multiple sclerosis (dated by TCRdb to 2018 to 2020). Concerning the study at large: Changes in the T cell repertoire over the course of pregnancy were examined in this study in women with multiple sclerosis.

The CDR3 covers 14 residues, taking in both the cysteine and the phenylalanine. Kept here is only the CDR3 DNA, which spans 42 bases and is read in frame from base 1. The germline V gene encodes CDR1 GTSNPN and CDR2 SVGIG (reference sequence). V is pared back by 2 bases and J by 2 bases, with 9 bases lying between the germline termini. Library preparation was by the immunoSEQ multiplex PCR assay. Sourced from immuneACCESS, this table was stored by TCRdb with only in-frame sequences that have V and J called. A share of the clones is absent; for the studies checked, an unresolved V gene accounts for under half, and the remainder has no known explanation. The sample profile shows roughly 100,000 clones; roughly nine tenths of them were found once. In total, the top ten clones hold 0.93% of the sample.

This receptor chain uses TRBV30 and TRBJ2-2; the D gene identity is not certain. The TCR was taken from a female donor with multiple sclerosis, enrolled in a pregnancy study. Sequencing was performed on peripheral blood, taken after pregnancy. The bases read TGTGCCTGGAGTAGAGTGATTAACACCGGGGAGCTGTTTTTT. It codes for CAWSRVINTGELFF.